This T cell receptor (beta chain) was obtained from a study of lymphopenia after photon versus proton radiotherapy. Findings and limits, study-wide: Oligoclonal CD8+ Temra expansion after nadir drove photon patients' diversity drop.

Sequencing used immunoSEQ multiplex PCR; TCRdb keeps in-frame clones, though not all of them. The repertoire has about 39,000 clones, roughly nine tenths of them found once; the top ten carry around 15%. In the case of this clone: Its antigen is currently unknown.

Per the germline V gene, CDR1 is MRHNA and CDR2 is SNTAGT. This CDR3 region has 15 residues. Trimming removed 0 bases at V and 6 bases at J, with 13 bases between. The gene calls are TRBV6-4 and TRBJ2-3, with D possibly being TRBD1 or TRBD2 (5 bases each). The material was peripheral blood, obtained from a patient treated with photon-based radiotherapy. This sequence originates from a man between 60 and 70 years old with cholangiocarcinoma. The CDR3 DNA sequence: TGTGCCAGCAGTGACTCGGGGTTTGAGGGGGATACGCAGTATTTT. Residues: CASSDSGFEGDTQYF.